This entry is about one TCR beta chain. Its cognate antigen is unknown. The sample is drawn from a study of breast tumors, draining lymph nodes, adjacent tissues. Broader study findings: Tumor repertoires ranked between lymph nodes and nontumor tissue in diversity, with V and J gene preferences. Luminal-like breast cancer showed significantly greater tumor-nontumor repertoire similarity than basal-like breast cancer did.

The ends lost 6 bases at V and 2 bases at J; junction bases unmatched: 6. The CDR3 consists of 15 residues. In germline, CDR1 is SNHLY, CDR2 FYNNEI. TCRdb re-derived calls from the multiplex PCR reads in MiXCR, one entry per CDR3 protein. The data show 60,000 to 70,000 distinct CDR3 sequences, with 45% to 65% seen just once and approximately 18% held by the top ten. This chain links TRBV2 with TRBJ1-5; 8 bases fit TRBD1. The sequence was obtained from a female donor with breast cancer. Some clones in this sample may be carry-over from other donors' samples. The sample taken for sequencing was breast tumor tissue. The DNA of the CDR3 is TGTGCCAGCAGATCGACAGGGGCAGGCAATCAGCCCCAGCATTTT. Translated: CASRSTGAGNQPQHF.